Listed below are T cell receptor beta chains from one sample, sequenced in a study of cytomegalovirus exposure and HLA in healthy donors. The assay was immunoSEQ multiplex PCR, and TCRdb's table has in-frame clones only and misses some. The profile shows around 130,000 clones, approximately 8.8% of them singletons. Specimen: PBMCs. Receptor source: a man in his forties or fifties in good health and CMV-seronegative. Each CDR3 is given with its conserved first and last residue. A D gene is named only where the DNA matches it firmly. Not all rows give a size; the values are once, few, many and, for expanded clones, a class.

D gene	V gene	J gene	clone size	CDR3 protein	CDR3 DNA
TRBD1	TRBV7-2	TRBJ2-3	few	CASSSTGTGPLGDF	TGTGCCAGCAGCTCAACCGGGACAGGCCCTCTGGGAGATTTT
TRBD1	TRBV28	TRBJ1-2	few	CASRKDRGWYGYTF	TGTGCCAGCAGGAAGGACAGGGGGTGGTATGGCTACACCTTC
TRBD1	TRBV12-5	TRBJ1-2	few	CASGLVWSSAGGGYGYTF	TGTGCTAGTGGTTTGGTATGGTCCTCGGCAGGGGGAGGCTATGGCTACACCTTC
.	TRBV6-6	TRBJ1-1	.	CASSNRGTSTEAFF	TGTGCCAGCAGTAATCGGGGGACGTCGACTGAAGCTTTCTTT
.	TRBV6-1	TRBJ1-5	few	CATGRGENQPQHF	TGTGCCACCGGCCGGGGGGAAAATCAGCCCCAGCATTTT
.	TRBV12-5	TRBJ1-2	.	CASGLRTAYGYTF	TGTGCTAGTGGTTTGAGGACAGCCTATGGCTACACCTTC
.	TRBV11-2	TRBJ1-2	few	CASSSPGAGNYGYTF	TGTGCCAGCAGCTCGCCCGGGGCGGGGAACTATGGCTACACCTTC
TRBD1	TRBV14	TRBJ1-1	.	CASSQAGGETTEAFF	TGTGCCAGCAGCCAAGCAGGGGGCGAGACCACTGAAGCTTTCTTT
TRBD1	TRBV19	TRBJ2-5	few	CASSRQGRETQYF	TGTGCCAGTAGCAGACAGGGGCGGGAGACCCAGTACTTC
.	TRBV5-1	TRBJ2-3	few	CASSLPATQIRDTQYF	TGCGCCAGCAGCCTTCCCGCTACACAGATTAGGGATACGCAGTATTTT
.	TRBV28	TRBJ1-2	few	CASTLGARGYTF	TGTGCCAGCACCCTAGGGGCGAGGGGCTACACCTTC
.	TRBV7-9	TRBJ2-7	.	CASSPRESPYEQYF	TGTGCCAGCAGCCCTCGGGAATCCCCCTACGAGCAGTACTTC
TRBD2	TRBV7-9	TRBJ2-1	.	CASSISGGLDEQFF	TGTGCCAGCAGCATTAGCGGGGGGTTAGATGAGCAGTTCTTC
TRBD1	TRBV19	TRBJ2-3	few	CASSIEGQIRDTQYF	TGTGCCAGTAGTATTGAGGGACAGATAAGGGATACGCAGTATTTT
.	TRBV7-8	TRBJ2-7	.	CASSPRRGKPYEQYF	TGTGCCAGCAGCCCCCGTCGAGGGAAGCCCTACGAGCAGTACTTC
TRBD1	TRBV18	TRBJ1-2	.	CASSPSQGDGYTF	TGTGCCAGCTCACCATCTCAGGGGGATGGCTACACCTTC
.	TRBV11-2	TRBJ1-2	.	CASSLDRTSDYGYTF	TGTGCCAGCAGCTTAGATCGAACGTCGGACTATGGCTACACCTTC
TRBD2	TRBV6-4	TRBJ2-7	.	CASRGAGGLRSEQYF	TGTGCCAGCAGGGGAGCGGGGGGACTGAGAAGCGAGCAGTACTTC
.	TRBV7-9	TRBJ1-2	.	CASSLPSDGANYGYTF	TGTGCCAGCAGCCTCCCAAGCGACGGGGCTAACTATGGCTACACCTTC
TRBD1	TRBV6-6	TRBJ2-1	few	CASSYGQGYEQFF	TGTGCCAGCAGTTACGGACAGGGTTATGAGCAGTTCTTC
TRBD1	TRBV5-1	TRBJ2-5	few	CASSLGQGGQETQYF	TGCGCCAGCAGCCTAGGACAGGGGGGTCAAGAGACCCAGTACTTC
.	TRBV5-1	TRBJ2-4	few	CASSLPLVGDKNIQYF	TGCGCCAGCAGCTTGCCCCTGGTCGGAGACAAAAACATTCAGTACTTC
.	TRBV4-3	TRBJ1-6	.	CASSQGAGGWNSPLHF	TGCGCCAGCAGCCAAGGGGCCGGGGGGTGGAATTCACCCCTCCACTTT
.	TRBV4-3	TRBJ2-3	.	CASSQDPSSADTQYF	TGCGCCAGCAGCCAAGATCCGTCGAGTGCAGATACGCAGTATTTT
.	TRBV2	TRBJ2-7	.	CATSDNRVYF	TGTGCCACCTCTGACAACCGCGTGTACTTC
.	TRBV7-7	TRBJ1-5	.	CASSYELAQPQHF	TGTGCCAGCAGCTACGAGCTCGCTCAGCCCCAGCATTTT
.	TRBV11-2	TRBJ2-5	few	CASSNPSSQETQYF	TGTGCCAGCAGCAACCCTAGCAGCCAAGAGACCCAGTACTTC
TRBD1	TRBV19	TRBJ1-1	few	CASYRLRGQGATEAFF	TGTGCCAGTTACAGACTTAGAGGACAGGGGGCCACTGAAGCTTTCTTT
.	TRBV4-1	TRBJ1-1	.	CASSHPPSEAFF	TGCGCCAGCAGCCACCCTCCTTCTGAAGCTTTCTTT
TRBD1	TRBV6-1	TRBJ1-5	.	CASSESGGGNNQPQHF	TGTGCCAGCAGTGAGTCAGGGGGCGGCAACAATCAGCCCCAGCATTTT
.	TRBV4-1	TRBJ1-2	few	CASSLKTGTKTYGYTF	TGCGCCAGCAGCCTGAAAACCGGGACAAAGACCTATGGCTACACCTTC
TRBD2	TRBV9	TRBJ2-5	.	CASSAKSGGGIETQYF	TGTGCCAGCAGCGCTAAAAGCGGGGGGGGGATAGAGACCCAGTACTTC
TRBD1	TRBV28	TRBJ2-7	few	CASTRDRALRYEQYF	TGTGCCAGCACAAGGGACAGGGCATTACGGTACGAGCAGTACTTC
.	TRBV7-9	TRBJ1-2	.	CASSLVTANYGYTF	TGTGCCAGCAGCTTAGTGACAGCTAACTATGGCTACACCTTC
.	TRBV5-1	TRBJ1-2	.	CASSPMGDTGADGYTF	TGCGCCAGCAGCCCCATGGGGGACACCGGGGCCGATGGCTACACCTTC
.	TRBV28	TRBJ2-7	.	CASSSSTVPYEQYF	TGTGCCAGCAGTTCCTCGACAGTTCCCTACGAGCAGTACTTC
.	TRBV2	TRBJ1-1	few	CASGHLNTEAFF	TGTGCCAGCGGACACCTGAACACTGAAGCTTTCTTT
.	TRBV15	TRBJ2-5	few	CATSRDAGQQETQYF	TGTGCCACCAGCAGAGATGCGGGACAGCAAGAGACCCAGTACTTC
.	TRBV11-2	TRBJ2-2	few	CASSLLASGTGELFF	TGTGCCAGCAGCTTACTGGCGTCGGGGACCGGGGAGCTGTTTTTT
.	TRBV7-8	TRBJ2-5	.	CASSAPTGSSTETQYF	TGTGCCAGCAGCGCCCCTACAGGGTCTTCTACAGAGACCCAGTACTTC
TRBD2	TRBV5-4	TRBJ2-5	.	CASSLSPSGGETQYF	TGTGCCAGCAGCTTGTCGCCTAGCGGGGGGGAGACCCAGTACTTC
TRBD2	TRBV6-5	TRBJ2-1	.	CASSQGLAKGSEQFF	TGTGCCAGCAGTCAGGGACTAGCAAAGGGGAGTGAGCAGTTCTTC
.	TRBV19	TRBJ1-2	.	CASTTTTNYGYTF	TGTGCCAGTACAACCACTACTAACTATGGCTACACCTTC
.	TRBV27	TRBJ1-1	.	CASSLSSGIGPEAFF	TGTGCCAGCAGTTTATCGAGCGGGATTGGCCCTGAAGCTTTCTTT
.	TRBV5-1	TRBJ2-5	.	CASSLGLSTGQETQYF	TGCGCCAGCAGCTTGGGGCTATCGACTGGACAAGAGACCCAGTACTTC
.	TRBV28	TRBJ1-1	.	CASGGREAFF	TGTGCCAGCGGAGGCCGTGAAGCTTTCTTT
.	TRBV14	TRBJ2-7	few	CASSQMDSLRPYEQYF	TGTGCCAGCAGCCAAATGGACAGCTTAAGACCCTACGAGCAGTACTTC
.	TRBV19	TRBJ1-2	few	CASSEHVVYGYTF	TGTGCCAGTAGCGAACACGTTGTCTATGGCTACACCTTC
.	TRBV27	TRBJ1-6	few	CASSFGNSPLHF	TGTGCCAGCAGTTTCGGGAATTCACCCCTCCACTTT
.	TRBV6-1	TRBJ2-7	.	CASSESGHLYEQYF	TGTGCCAGCAGTGAGTCGGGACACCTCTACGAGCAGTACTTC
TRBD1	TRBV19	TRBJ2-2	.	CASSIQGGNTGELFF	TGTGCCAGTAGTATTCAAGGGGGCAACACCGGGGAGCTGTTTTTT
TRBD2	TRBV11-2	TRBJ2-1	.	CASSRGGTILYNEQFF	TGTGCCAGCAGCCGAGGTGGGACTATTCTCTACAATGAGCAGTTCTTC
.	TRBV19	TRBJ2-3	few	CASSIRGDTQYF	TGTGCCAGTAGTATCAGGGGAGATACGCAGTATTTT